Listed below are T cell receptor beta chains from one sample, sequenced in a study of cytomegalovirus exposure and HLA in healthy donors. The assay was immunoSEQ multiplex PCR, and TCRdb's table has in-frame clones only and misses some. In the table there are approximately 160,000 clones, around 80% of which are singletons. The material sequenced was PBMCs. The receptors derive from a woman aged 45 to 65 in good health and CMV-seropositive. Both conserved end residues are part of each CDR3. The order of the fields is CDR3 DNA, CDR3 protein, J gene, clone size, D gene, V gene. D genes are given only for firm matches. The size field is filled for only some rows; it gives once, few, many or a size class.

CDR3nt: TGCAGCGTTGGGGTAGGGGGCGGGAACACTGAAGCTTTCTTT
CDR3aa: CSVGVGGGNTEAFF
j_gene: TRBJ1-1
abundance: few
d_gene: TRBD1
v_gene: TRBV29-1

CDR3nt: TGCAGCGTTGGCCCCCCGGCAGATACGCAGTATTTT
CDR3aa: CSVGPPADTQYF
j_gene: TRBJ2-3
abundance: -
d_gene: -
v_gene: TRBV29-1

CDR3nt: TGTGCCAGCAGTGAAGGGGCTAGCGGGAGGAAAAGCTCCTACGAGCAGTACTTC
CDR3aa: CASSEGASGRKSSYEQYF
j_gene: TRBJ2-7
abundance: -
d_gene: TRBD2
v_gene: TRBV6-1

CDR3nt: TGTGCCAGTAGTCCCGGGACAGGGGAAGGCTACACCTTC
CDR3aa: CASSPGTGEGYTF
j_gene: TRBJ1-2
abundance: -
d_gene: TRBD1
v_gene: TRBV19

CDR3nt: TGTGCCAGCAGCCGATCCCTAGGGGGGGGTCCCTACGAGCAGTACTTC
CDR3aa: CASSRSLGGGPYEQYF
j_gene: TRBJ2-7
abundance: -
d_gene: -
v_gene: TRBV7-2

CDR3nt: TGTGCCAGCAGCTTAGATGGTGCGACTAGAGGGTTCTTC
CDR3aa: CASSLDGATRGFF
j_gene: TRBJ2-1
abundance: -
d_gene: -
v_gene: TRBV11-2

CDR3nt: TGTGCCAGCAGCCCACGCGGGGGAGAGAGCACAGATACGCAGTATTTT
CDR3aa: CASSPRGGESTDTQYF
j_gene: TRBJ2-3
abundance: -
d_gene: TRBD2
v_gene: TRBV7-2

CDR3nt: TGTGCCAGTAGTTCCCCGAGCAGGGGGTATGGCTACACCTTC
CDR3aa: CASSSPSRGYGYTF
j_gene: TRBJ1-2
abundance: -
d_gene: TRBD1
v_gene: TRBV19

CDR3nt: TGTGCCAGCTACCTCAGGGATCGTAGGACTGAAGCTTTCTTT
CDR3aa: CASYLRDRRTEAFF
j_gene: TRBJ1-1
abundance: -
d_gene: -
v_gene: TRBV6-5

CDR3nt: TGTGCCAGCAGGGTTGACAGGGGGCTATACGAGCAGTACTTC
CDR3aa: CASRVDRGLYEQYF
j_gene: TRBJ2-7
abundance: -
d_gene: TRBD1
v_gene: TRBV6-6

CDR3nt: TGTGCCAGCAGTGAGTCCGGGATCGGTGATACGCAGTATTTT
CDR3aa: CASSESGIGDTQYF
j_gene: TRBJ2-3
abundance: few
d_gene: -
v_gene: TRBV6-4

CDR3nt: TGCGCCAGCAGCTTGGGCTACCGTACCGGGGGCACTGAAGCTTTCTTT
CDR3aa: CASSLGYRTGGTEAFF
j_gene: TRBJ1-1
abundance: -
d_gene: -
v_gene: TRBV5-1

CDR3nt: TGTGCCAGCAGCTTGTACGGGGATATCACAGATACGCAGTATTTT
CDR3aa: CASSLYGDITDTQYF
j_gene: TRBJ2-3
abundance: -
d_gene: -
v_gene: TRBV5-6

CDR3nt: TGTGCCAGTACGGTTCAGCAGGGGGCCCTTGCAGTATCCTATGGCTACACCTTC
CDR3aa: CASTVQQGALAVSYGYTF
j_gene: TRBJ1-2
abundance: -
d_gene: TRBD1
v_gene: TRBV19

CDR3nt: TGTGCCAGCAGTCCCCCAGGATGGAACACTGAAGCTTTCTTT
CDR3aa: CASSPPGWNTEAFF
j_gene: TRBJ1-1
abundance: -
d_gene: -
v_gene: TRBV28

CDR3nt: TGTGCCAGCAGCTTTATGACAGGGGGCGGGTACGAGCAGTACTTC
CDR3aa: CASSFMTGGGYEQYF
j_gene: TRBJ2-7
abundance: -
d_gene: TRBD1
v_gene: TRBV7-9

CDR3nt: TGCGCCAGCAGCTTGGAAAGGACAGCGAGGGATGAGCAGTTCTTC
CDR3aa: CASSLERTARDEQFF
j_gene: TRBJ2-1
abundance: -
d_gene: -
v_gene: TRBV5-1

CDR3nt: TGTGCCATCAGTGAGTCGAGAGCGGGGGGGCACAATGAGCAGTTCTTC
CDR3aa: CAISESRAGGHNEQFF
j_gene: TRBJ2-1
abundance: -
d_gene: TRBD2
v_gene: TRBV10-3

CDR3nt: TGTGCCAGTAGTATAGACGGGGGGCGCTGGAACACTGAAGCTTTCTTT
CDR3aa: CASSIDGGRWNTEAFF
j_gene: TRBJ1-1
abundance: -
d_gene: -
v_gene: TRBV19

CDR3nt: TGTGCCAGCAGCTTTCTTTTAGGACAGCCTCTCAATGAGCAGTTCTTC
CDR3aa: CASSFLLGQPLNEQFF
j_gene: TRBJ2-1
abundance: -
d_gene: -
v_gene: TRBV7-9

CDR3nt: TGTGCCAGCAGCTTGGAAGGGGGCGGGTACACTGAAGCTTTCTTT
CDR3aa: CASSLEGGGYTEAFF
j_gene: TRBJ1-1
abundance: -
d_gene: TRBD1
v_gene: TRBV7-2

CDR3nt: TGTGCCAGCAGCCTAGGGAGGCCCTATGGCTACACCTTC
CDR3aa: CASSLGRPYGYTF
j_gene: TRBJ1-2
abundance: -
d_gene: -
v_gene: TRBV6-5

CDR3nt: TGTGCCAGCACCCAGGGACTAGCGGGAGGGCCCGGCACCGGGGAGCTGTTTTTT
CDR3aa: CASTQGLAGGPGTGELFF
j_gene: TRBJ2-2
abundance: -
d_gene: TRBD2
v_gene: TRBV7-2

CDR3nt: TGTGCCAGTAGTCCCCGCCGATCGGGAGGGCCTAATCAGCCCCAGCATTTT
CDR3aa: CASSPRRSGGPNQPQHF
j_gene: TRBJ1-5
abundance: -
d_gene: -
v_gene: TRBV19

CDR3nt: TGTGCCAGCAGCCCCCACAAGAACACTGAAGCTTTCTTT
CDR3aa: CASSPHKNTEAFF
j_gene: TRBJ1-1
abundance: -
d_gene: -
v_gene: TRBV11-2

CDR3nt: TGTGCCGCAACTCCCTTTCAGGTTACAGATACGCAGTATTTT
CDR3aa: CAATPFQVTDTQYF
j_gene: TRBJ2-3
abundance: -
d_gene: -
v_gene: TRBV6-1

CDR3nt: TGTGCCACCCAAGGGGAATTGATTGGGGTTCCCCACTTC
CDR3aa: CATQGELIGVPHF
j_gene: TRBJ2-5
abundance: once
d_gene: -
v_gene: TRBV6-5

CDR3nt: TGTGCCAGCAGCTTAGCCCCGGGACAGGGTGGGCAGCCCCAGCATTTT
CDR3aa: CASSLAPGQGGQPQHF
j_gene: TRBJ1-5
abundance: once
d_gene: TRBD1
v_gene: TRBV7-8

CDR3nt: TGTGCCAGTCGATATTCCGGGACTGGGCAAGAGACCCAGTACTTC
CDR3aa: CASRYSGTGQETQYF
j_gene: TRBJ2-5
abundance: -
d_gene: -
v_gene: TRBV27

CDR3nt: TGTGCCAGTAGGATCGACAGGGGTGACACTGAAGCTTTCTTT
CDR3aa: CASRIDRGDTEAFF
j_gene: TRBJ1-1
abundance: -
d_gene: TRBD1
v_gene: TRBV19

CDR3nt: TGTGCCAGCAGCGAAATCTTGGGTTGGAGGGGCCAAGAGACCCAGTACTTC
CDR3aa: CASSEILGWRGQETQYF
j_gene: TRBJ2-5
abundance: -
d_gene: -
v_gene: TRBV6-1

CDR3nt: TGTGCCAGCAGCTTAGGAGGGGGCGCCTACAATGAGCAGTTCTTC
CDR3aa: CASSLGGGAYNEQFF
j_gene: TRBJ2-1
abundance: few
d_gene: TRBD1
v_gene: TRBV11-3

CDR3nt: TGCGCCAGCAGCCAAGAGTGGACAGGGGGGGCTTACGAGCAGTACTTC
CDR3aa: CASSQEWTGGAYEQYF
j_gene: TRBJ2-7
abundance: -
d_gene: TRBD1
v_gene: TRBV4-3

CDR3nt: TGTGCCTGGAGTATGGCCAGGGCGGATGAAAAACTGTTTTTT
CDR3aa: CAWSMARADEKLFF
j_gene: TRBJ1-4
abundance: -
d_gene: -
v_gene: TRBV30

CDR3nt: TGTGCCAGTAGTAAGCAGGGCACAGGAAACACCATATATTTT
CDR3aa: CASSKQGTGNTIYF
j_gene: TRBJ1-3
abundance: -
d_gene: -
v_gene: TRBV19

CDR3nt: TGTGCCAGCAGTTTGGGCAGGGGAACTGAAGCTTTCTTT
CDR3aa: CASSLGRGTEAFF
j_gene: TRBJ1-1
abundance: -
d_gene: -
v_gene: TRBV27

CDR3nt: TGTGCCAGCAGCCCCCGAAGGGGGAACACTGAAGCTTTCTTT
CDR3aa: CASSPRRGNTEAFF
j_gene: TRBJ1-1
abundance: -
d_gene: -
v_gene: TRBV16

CDR3nt: TGTGCCAGCAGCGCCGGGGGGGGAAAGCAGCCCCAGCATTTT
CDR3aa: CASSAGGGKQPQHF
j_gene: TRBJ1-5
abundance: -
d_gene: -
v_gene: TRBV9

CDR3nt: TGTGCCAGCACTCAAGTTGCCACCGACGAGCAGTACTTC
CDR3aa: CASTQVATDEQYF
j_gene: TRBJ2-7
abundance: -
d_gene: -
v_gene: TRBV18

CDR3nt: TGTGCCAGCAGTACTCGGGTTTTGGGCACTGAAGCTTTCTTT
CDR3aa: CASSTRVLGTEAFF
j_gene: TRBJ1-1
abundance: -
d_gene: -
v_gene: TRBV28

CDR3nt: TGTGCCAGCACCCTACGACAGGGGGAGACCGGGGAGCTGTTTTTT
CDR3aa: CASTLRQGETGELFF
j_gene: TRBJ2-2
abundance: -
d_gene: TRBD1
v_gene: TRBV9

CDR3nt: TGCGCCAGCAGCCAAGATTCCCCCCAGGCTAGCACAGATACGCAGTATTTT
CDR3aa: CASSQDSPQASTDTQYF
j_gene: TRBJ2-3
abundance: -
d_gene: -
v_gene: TRBV4-3

CDR3nt: TGTGCCAGCAGCTTGGACACAGGGGCCGGAAACACCATATATTTT
CDR3aa: CASSLDTGAGNTIYF
j_gene: TRBJ1-3
abundance: -
d_gene: TRBD1
v_gene: TRBV5-4

CDR3nt: TGTGCCAGCAGCTTAGCGGGCGCGGGGGAGGCTTTCTTT
CDR3aa: CASSLAGAGEAFF
j_gene: TRBJ1-1
abundance: -
d_gene: -
v_gene: TRBV7-2

CDR3nt: TGTGCCAGTAGTGTGGGACTAGTTGGCAATGAGCAGTTCTTC
CDR3aa: CASSVGLVGNEQFF
j_gene: TRBJ2-1
abundance: -
d_gene: TRBD2
v_gene: TRBV19

CDR3nt: TGTGCCAGCAGCTTTGACAGGGGGAATGAAAAACTGTTTTTT
CDR3aa: CASSFDRGNEKLFF
j_gene: TRBJ1-4
abundance: once
d_gene: TRBD1
v_gene: TRBV7-8

CDR3nt: TGTGCCAGCAGGGCCGAACAGGGATCAGATTGGGATGAAAAACTGTTTTTT
CDR3aa: CASRAEQGSDWDEKLFF
j_gene: TRBJ1-4
abundance: -
d_gene: -
v_gene: TRBV7-9

CDR3nt: TGCGCCAGCAGCACGGAGCACCACTACGAACTGTTTTTT
CDR3aa: CASSTEHHYELFF
j_gene: TRBJ1-4
abundance: -
d_gene: -
v_gene: TRBV5-1

CDR3nt: TGTGCCAGCAGCTTAACCCAAGCGGGAGTTCTCTACAATGAGCAGTTCTTC
CDR3aa: CASSLTQAGVLYNEQFF
j_gene: TRBJ2-1
abundance: -
d_gene: TRBD2
v_gene: TRBV7-2

CDR3nt: TGTGCCAGCAGCCGAGGGAGGGTTAACCCCTCCTACAATGAGCAGTTCTTC
CDR3aa: CASSRGRVNPSYNEQFF
j_gene: TRBJ2-1
abundance: -
d_gene: TRBD2
v_gene: TRBV7-8

CDR3nt: TGTGCCAGCACCCCCCTAGGCAGCTCCACCTACGAGCAGTACTTC
CDR3aa: CASTPLGSSTYEQYF
j_gene: TRBJ2-7
abundance: -
d_gene: -
v_gene: TRBV5-5

CDR3nt: TGTGCCAGCAGCTTCCGGCGGGCAGGCTACACCTTC
CDR3aa: CASSFRRAGYTF
j_gene: TRBJ1-2
abundance: -
d_gene: -
v_gene: TRBV5-4

CDR3nt: TGTGCCAGCAGTTACTCGCCGGGAAATGAGCAGTTCTTC
CDR3aa: CASSYSPGNEQFF
j_gene: TRBJ2-1
abundance: -
d_gene: -
v_gene: TRBV6-5

CDR3nt: TGTGCCAGTAGTATACTAGCGGACTCCTACAATGAGCAGTTCTTC
CDR3aa: CASSILADSYNEQFF
j_gene: TRBJ2-1
abundance: few
d_gene: TRBD2
v_gene: TRBV19

CDR3nt: TGCGCCAGCAGCTTAACAGGGCTACAATATGGCTACACCTTC
CDR3aa: CASSLTGLQYGYTF
j_gene: TRBJ1-2
abundance: once
d_gene: -
v_gene: TRBV5-1

CDR3nt: TGCGCCAGCAGCTTGGACGGGATCCCCTACGAGCAGTACTTC
CDR3aa: CASSLDGIPYEQYF
j_gene: TRBJ2-7
abundance: few
d_gene: -
v_gene: TRBV5-1

CDR3nt: TGTGCCAGCAGCTCCTTACGGAGGGGACTAGAAGAGACCCAGTACTTC
CDR3aa: CASSSLRRGLEETQYF
j_gene: TRBJ2-5
abundance: -
d_gene: TRBD2
v_gene: TRBV7-9

CDR3nt: TGTGCCAGCAGCACCTACAGGGGGCGAAACTATGGCTACACCTTC
CDR3aa: CASSTYRGRNYGYTF
j_gene: TRBJ1-2
abundance: -
d_gene: TRBD1
v_gene: TRBV11-2

CDR3nt: TGTGCCAGCAGCGTCTCCCCGGACAGCTCCTACGAGCAGTACTTC
CDR3aa: CASSVSPDSSYEQYF
j_gene: TRBJ2-7
abundance: -
d_gene: -
v_gene: TRBV9